Detailed here is one T cell receptor beta chain. Its antigen is not identified. This sample is drawn from a study of cytomegalovirus exposure and HLA in healthy donors. Study-wide findings and caveats: In vitro work confirmed that a few CMV-associated chains recognize CMV antigens. Later, an analysis found that TCR clusters from the first cohort tended to co-occur in the roughly 110 validation repertoires. The investigators catalogued about 170 TCR beta chains as cytomegalovirus-associated.

Repertoires were generated with immunoSEQ multiplex PCR, while TCRdb's copy carries only in-frame clones and drops some. The repertoire consists of 55,000 to 75,000 clones, with about 94% occurring once and the leading ten covering roughly 4.4%. This TCR came from a man aged 18 to 30 in good health and CMV-seropositive. Sequencing used PBMCs.

CDR3 amino acids: CASSLGGLARNNEQFF. In nucleotides, the CDR3 is TGTGCCAGCAGCTTGGGCGGACTAGCGAGGAACAATGAGCAGTTCTTC. The chain combines TRBV5-6 with TRBJ2-1, with 9 bases lining up with TRBD2. V lost 0 bases to trimming and J lost 5 bases; unmatched junction nucleotides: 6. Germline V lookup: CDR1 SGHDT, CDR2 YYEEEE. The CDR3 loop spans 16 amino acids. The complete variable domain, with remaining parts taken from reference TRBV5-6 and TRBJ2-1, reads DAGVTQSPTHLIKTRGQQVTLRCSPKSGHDTVSWYQQALGQGPQFIFQYYEEEERQRGNFPDRFSGHQFPNYSSELNVNALLLGDSALYLCASSLGGLARNNEQFFGPGTRLTVL.